The clone carrying this TCR beta chain was counted many times. The sample belongs to a study of T cells in Graves' hyperthyroidism and ophthalmopathy. Authors of the study amplified TCR beta CDR3 regions from RNA transcripts. With the HTBI primer set, the TCR CDR3 went through a first round of RT-PCR. TCRdb used MiXCR to reprocess the multiplex PCR reads, holding one entry per CDR3 protein. The table shows some 760,000 distinct CDR3 sequences, with around 15% occurring only once. Trimming at V came to 3 bases and at J to 10 bases, leaving 14 bases not matched to a gene. Germline V gene sequence: CDR1 SGHRS, CDR2 YFSETQ. The CDR3 has 15 amino acids.

Sequencing was performed on blood. V gene TRBV5-1 combines with J gene TRBJ1-1; 8 nucleotides align to TRBD1. The receptor was derived from a woman between 18 and 30 years old with Graves' hyperthyroidism. The CDR3 sequence: CASSSTGQGSPAAFF. The DNA of the CDR3 is TGCGCCAGCAGCTCAACTGGACAGGGCTCTCCGGCAGCTTTCTTT.